The rows below give T cell receptor beta chains drawn from one sample of a study of blood T cell repertoires in COVID-19. Produced via immunoSEQ multiplex PCR; TCRdb's table is partial and in-frame only. The sample records about 320,000 clones, 90% being singletons. Material: PBMCs or T cells enriched from blood (not recorded which). The receptor source for this set is a woman in her twenties or thirties who had been exposed to COVID-19. Each CDR3 is given with its conserved first and last residue. The order of the fields is V gene, D gene, CDR3 length, clone size, J gene, CDR3 protein, CDR3 DNA. The D gene is left open where the match is weak. For some rows the clone size is stated as once, few or many, or as a class when expanded; others skip it.

V gene: TRBV5-8; D gene: TRBD1; CDR3 length: 14; clone size: .; J gene: TRBJ2-7; CDR3 protein: CASSQLTGLREQYF; CDR3 DNA: TGTGCCAGCAGCCAACTGACAGGGTTAAGGGAGCAGTACTTC
V gene: TRBV5-4; D gene: .; CDR3 length: 14; clone size: .; J gene: TRBJ1-2; CDR3 protein: CASSLDGGGYGYTF; CDR3 DNA: TGTGCCAGCAGCTTGGATGGGGGCGGCTATGGCTACACCTTC
V gene: TRBV4-2; D gene: .; CDR3 length: 17; clone size: .; J gene: TRBJ1-2; CDR3 protein: CASSLSSEGHDNYGYTF; CDR3 DNA: TGTGCCAGCAGCCTATCTTCCGAGGGACACGATAACTATGGCTACACCTTC
V gene: TRBV29-1; D gene: .; CDR3 length: 12; clone size: .; J gene: TRBJ1-1; CDR3 protein: CSVPTGNTEAFF; CDR3 DNA: TGCAGCGTCCCCACAGGGAACACTGAAGCTTTCTTT
V gene: TRBV30; D gene: TRBD1; CDR3 length: 14; clone size: .; J gene: TRBJ1-5; CDR3 protein: CAWTGGLGNQPQHF; CDR3 DNA: TGTGCCTGGACAGGGGGCTTAGGCAATCAGCCCCAGCATTTT
V gene: TRBV7-3; D gene: TRBD2; CDR3 length: 16; clone size: .; J gene: TRBJ2-3; CDR3 protein: CASSIGTSGGTDTQYF; CDR3 DNA: TGTGCCAGCAGCATCGGGACTAGCGGGGGCACAGATACGCAGTATTTT
V gene: TRBV21-1; D gene: .; CDR3 length: 16; clone size: .; J gene: TRBJ2-3; CDR3 protein: CASSKEGRGPPDTQYF; CDR3 DNA: TGTGCCAGCAGCAAAGAGGGCAGGGGGCCGCCAGATACGCAGTATTTT
V gene: TRBV6-1; D gene: TRBD2; CDR3 length: 18; clone size: .; J gene: TRBJ2-1; CDR3 protein: CASSEALRIAGGLNEQFF; CDR3 DNA: TGTGCCAGCAGTGAAGCGCTGCGGATTGCGGGGGGGCTGAATGAGCAGTTCTTC
V gene: TRBV7-9; D gene: .; CDR3 length: 15; clone size: .; J gene: TRBJ1-6; CDR3 protein: CASSFSKGFYSPLHF; CDR3 DNA: TGTGCCAGCAGCTTCTCAAAGGGGTTTTATTCACCCCTCCACTTT
V gene: TRBV5-1; D gene: .; CDR3 length: 15; clone size: .; J gene: TRBJ1-6; CDR3 protein: CASSLGDTRNSPLHF; CDR3 DNA: TGCGCCAGCAGCTTGGGGGACACTAGAAATTCACCCCTCCACTTT
V gene: TRBV7-9; D gene: .; CDR3 length: 13; clone size: once; J gene: TRBJ2-1; CDR3 protein: CASSLAGGGEQFF; CDR3 DNA: TGTGCCAGCAGCTTAGCGGGAGGAGGTGAGCAGTTCTTC
V gene: TRBV5-1; D gene: .; CDR3 length: 13; clone size: .; J gene: TRBJ2-7; CDR3 protein: CASSLYPDYEQYF; CDR3 DNA: TGCGCCAGCAGCTTGTATCCAGACTACGAGCAGTACTTC
V gene: TRBV2; D gene: .; CDR3 length: 14; clone size: .; J gene: TRBJ1-1; CDR3 protein: CASSGQAMNTEAFF; CDR3 DNA: TGTGCCAGCAGTGGACAGGCAATGAACACTGAAGCTTTCTTT
V gene: TRBV7-2; D gene: TRBD1; CDR3 length: 16; clone size: .; J gene: TRBJ1-2; CDR3 protein: CASSPAGGGGSFGYTF; CDR3 DNA: TGTGCCAGCAGCCCAGCCGGCGGAGGGGGCAGTTTTGGCTACACCTTC
V gene: TRBV5-5; D gene: .; CDR3 length: 15; clone size: .; J gene: TRBJ1-5; CDR3 protein: CASSYAGVSNQPQHF; CDR3 DNA: TGTGCCAGCAGCTATGCAGGGGTAAGCAATCAGCCCCAGCATTTT
V gene: TRBV5-6; D gene: .; CDR3 length: 14; clone size: .; J gene: TRBJ2-2; CDR3 protein: CASSLRGGTGELFF; CDR3 DNA: TGTGCCAGCAGCTTGAGGGGGGGCACCGGGGAGCTGTTTTTT
V gene: TRBV4-3; D gene: .; CDR3 length: 15; clone size: .; J gene: TRBJ1-1; CDR3 protein: CASSPEAGLGTEAFF; CDR3 DNA: TGCGCCAGCAGCCCCGAAGCGGGTTTGGGCACTGAAGCTTTCTTT
V gene: TRBV27; D gene: .; CDR3 length: 15; clone size: .; J gene: TRBJ2-7; CDR3 protein: CASSLSRRTTYEQYF; CDR3 DNA: TGTGCCAGCAGTTTATCGAGGCGTACGACCTACGAGCAGTACTTC
V gene: TRBV4-3; D gene: TRBD1; CDR3 length: 15; clone size: .; J gene: TRBJ1-1; CDR3 protein: CASSQQTGGTTEAFF; CDR3 DNA: TGCGCCAGCAGCCAGCAAACAGGGGGGACCACTGAAGCTTTCTTT
V gene: TRBV30; D gene: TRBD1; CDR3 length: 14; clone size: .; J gene: TRBJ2-3; CDR3 protein: CAWIHRGVGDTQYF; CDR3 DNA: TGTGCCTGGATCCACAGGGGGGTAGGGGATACGCAGTATTTT
V gene: TRBV7-8; D gene: TRBD2; CDR3 length: 18; clone size: .; J gene: TRBJ2-6; CDR3 protein: CASRRGTSGGSGANVLTF; CDR3 DNA: TGTGCCAGCAGACGCGGGACTAGCGGGGGCTCTGGGGCCAACGTCCTGACTTTC
V gene: TRBV15; D gene: .; CDR3 length: 16; clone size: .; J gene: TRBJ1-2; CDR3 protein: CATSRDGMQANYGYTF; CDR3 DNA: TGTGCCACCAGCAGAGATGGCATGCAGGCTAACTATGGCTACACCTTC
V gene: TRBV5-4; D gene: .; CDR3 length: 12; clone size: .; J gene: TRBJ1-2; CDR3 protein: CASKTELYGYTF; CDR3 DNA: TGTGCCAGTAAGACAGAGTTATATGGCTACACCTTC
V gene: TRBV5-1; D gene: .; CDR3 length: 14; clone size: .; J gene: TRBJ1-2; CDR3 protein: CASSLDPANYGYTF; CDR3 DNA: TGCGCCAGCAGCTTGGATCCGGCTAACTATGGCTACACCTTC
V gene: TRBV15; D gene: TRBD1; CDR3 length: 15; clone size: .; J gene: TRBJ2-7; CDR3 protein: CATSSHPDRGFEQYF; CDR3 DNA: TGTGCCACCAGCAGTCACCCGGACAGGGGGTTCGAGCAGTACTTC
V gene: TRBV6-5; D gene: TRBD1; CDR3 length: 15; clone size: .; J gene: TRBJ1-1; CDR3 protein: CASTGLQGVGTEAFF; CDR3 DNA: TGTGCCAGCACAGGCTTACAGGGGGTCGGGACTGAAGCTTTCTTT
V gene: TRBV27; D gene: .; CDR3 length: 18; clone size: .; J gene: TRBJ1-6; CDR3 protein: CASSLGGRGVKYNSPLHF; CDR3 DNA: TGTGCCAGCAGTTTAGGAGGGAGGGGGGTGAAATATAATTCACCCCTCCACTTT
V gene: TRBV7-9; D gene: TRBD1; CDR3 length: 15; clone size: .; J gene: TRBJ1-3; CDR3 protein: CASSFTQGVGNTIYF; CDR3 DNA: TGTGCCAGCAGCTTCACACAGGGGGTCGGAAACACCATATATTTT
V gene: TRBV5-4; D gene: .; CDR3 length: 12; clone size: .; J gene: TRBJ1-4; CDR3 protein: CASSGDREKLFF; CDR3 DNA: TGTGCCAGCAGCGGTGACAGAGAAAAACTGTTTTTT
V gene: TRBV3-1/TRBV3-2; D gene: .; CDR3 length: 17; clone size: .; J gene: TRBJ2-3; CDR3 protein: CASSQGAGGPSRATQYF; CDR3 DNA: TGTGCCAGCAGCCAAGGGGCCGGGGGGCCGTCACGCGCTACGCAGTATTTT
V gene: TRBV2; D gene: .; CDR3 length: 12; clone size: .; J gene: TRBJ1-2; CDR3 protein: CASRGDSYGYTF; CDR3 DNA: TGTGCCAGCAGAGGAGACTCCTATGGCTACACCTTC
V gene: TRBV3-1/TRBV3-2; D gene: .; CDR3 length: 15; clone size: .; J gene: TRBJ2-2; CDR3 protein: CASSPWSTYTGELFF; CDR3 DNA: TGTGCCAGCAGCCCTTGGAGCACCTACACCGGGGAGCTGTTTTTT
V gene: TRBV19; D gene: .; CDR3 length: 14; clone size: .; J gene: TRBJ1-2; CDR3 protein: CASSINAGRNGYTF; CDR3 DNA: TGTGCCAGTAGTATCAACGCCGGGAGAAATGGCTACACCTTC
V gene: TRBV19; D gene: .; CDR3 length: 15; clone size: .; J gene: TRBJ2-7; CDR3 protein: CASSMFGGSVYEQYF; CDR3 DNA: TGTGCCAGTAGTATGTTCGGGGGATCAGTCTACGAGCAGTACTTC
V gene: TRBV5-8; D gene: .; CDR3 length: 13; clone size: .; J gene: TRBJ1-2; CDR3 protein: CASSVRGVYGYTF; CDR3 DNA: TGTGCCAGCAGCGTCAGGGGAGTCTATGGCTACACCTTC
V gene: TRBV7-9; D gene: TRBD2; CDR3 length: 15; clone size: .; J gene: TRBJ2-7; CDR3 protein: CASSSMTSGGHEQYF; CDR3 DNA: TGTGCCAGCAGTTCTATGACTAGCGGGGGCCACGAGCAGTACTTC
V gene: TRBV7-6; D gene: .; CDR3 length: 13; clone size: .; J gene: TRBJ1-1; CDR3 protein: CASSLGPTDEAFF; CDR3 DNA: TGTGCCAGCAGCTTAGGTCCCACAGATGAAGCTTTCTTT
V gene: TRBV7-6; D gene: .; CDR3 length: 16; clone size: few; J gene: TRBJ1-1; CDR3 protein: CASSLERAAMNTEAFF; CDR3 DNA: TGTGCCAGCAGCTTAGAGAGGGCCGCCATGAACACTGAAGCTTTCTTT